This T cell receptor (beta chain) was identified during a study of early T cells in non-severe SARS-CoV-2 infection (dated by TCRdb to about 2021). Turning to the overall study: Because TCR sequencing was done on bulk RNA from unsorted whole blood, the alpha and beta chains could not be paired. The investigation overall reported the following: Matching against VDJdb was skewed toward anti-spike CD8 responses, likely underestimated virus-specific expansions, and missed private and CD4 specificities.

Trimming accounts for 5 bases at V and 2 bases at J, while the number of junction bases matched to no gene is 6. Via the germline V gene, CDR1 is SNHLY and CDR2 FYNNEI. Reading from cysteine to phenylalanine, the CDR3 counts 14 amino acids. Only CDR3 DNA remains: 42 bases, in frame from the first base. The study was a case-control design nested within a healthcare worker cohort in London, UK, with weekly nasopharyngeal swab PCR tests and blood sampling. Healthcare workers were enrolled in the week of the UK lockdown, from 23 to 31 March 2020, and were followed every week for up to roughly 15 weeks. To prepare the library, 5' RACE was applied. Sequencing was carried out with a NextSeq 500. To correct for sequencing error and PCR bias, the TCR library protocol tagged individual cDNA molecules with unique molecular identifiers. Sequencing covered both TCR alpha and beta chains, and within each sample the abundances of alpha and beta sequences were tightly co-correlated. Turning to the authors' computational methods: V gene, J gene and CDR3 annotation of TCR sequences was performed with Decombinator V4. Expanded TCRs were defined as changing significantly between any two time points under a Poisson model with p below 0.0001. Abundances of TCRs were expressed as counts per million after normalisation to the total number of TCRs sequenced in each sample. MAIT TCRs were defined by TRAV1-2 paired with TRAJ12, TRAJ20 or TRAJ33, and iNKT TCRs by TRAV10 paired with TRAJ18. VDJdb, accessed 1 November 2021, was searched for CMV, EBV and SARS-CoV-2 annotated TCRs, with TCRs annotated for multiple antigens excluded. TCRdb reworked the public reads: Q25 trimming with fastp, MiXCR clone assembly, productive beta chains retained. When rows share a CDR3 protein, they turn into one entry using the most common DNA and genes. In this record, the V and J calls reflect TCRdb's handling and not the investigators' own analysis. Here the sample has tens of thousands of distinct CDR3 sequences; approximately 13% occur a single time. Of the sample, approximately 6.1% is held by the ten largest clones.

Regarding this clonotype: Its antigen specificity is not known. No base qualities exist here, and no much larger clone lies one base off it.

Sequenced material: whole blood. The rearranged chain carries TRBV2 and TRBJ2-7, with 7 bases aligning to TRBD2. The TCR comes from an adult who was a healthcare worker with PCR-confirmed SARS-CoV-2 infection or an uninfected control (not recorded which). The DNA is TGTGCCAGCAGTACGCAGCGGGGCCCCTACGAGCAGTACTTC. Its coded protein is CASSTQRGPYEQYF.